This entry is about one T cell receptor beta chain. This entry is derived from a study of shared clonotypes between healthy human individuals. The data were produced by immunoSEQ multiplex PCR, yet TCRdb's version contains in-frame clones alone and is incomplete. The sample contains about 600,000 clones, more than 95% of which appear only once. Germline CDR1 is MDHEN and CDR2 is SYDVKM. V trimming: 6 bases; J trimming: 1 base; junction bases outside the gene matches: 1. This CDR3 region has 14 residues. The gene calls are TRBV28 and TRBJ1-2, with 11 nucleotides matching TRBD1. Sequenced: naive CD4+ T cells sorted from blood. The sample's subset: CD45RA+ positively selected. This clonotype was obtained from a woman between 25 and 40 years old in good health. This CDR3 reads CASRGTGGNYGYTF. In nucleotides, the CDR3 is TGTGCCAGCAGGGGGACAGGGGGTAACTATGGCTACACCTTC.